A selection of T cell receptor beta chains follows, all from one sample in a study of cytomegalovirus exposure and HLA in healthy donors. Profiled with immunoSEQ multiplex PCR; TCRdb holds only in-frame clones, not every one. The data contain under 110,000 clones, approximately 76% of them singletons. The sample consisted of PBMCs. These receptors were taken from a man between 35 and 55 years old in good health and CMV-seronegative. Each CDR3 is given with its conserved first and last residue. The D gene is left open where the match is weak. Part of the rows lack a size; the others show once, few, many or a class for expanded clones.

v_call	clone_size	j_call	d_call	cdr3_aa	cdr3_nt
TRBV6-5	-	TRBJ2-4	TRBD1	CASSLVRTGDYIQYF	TGTGCCAGCAGCCTCGTCCGGACAGGGGATTACATTCAGTACTTC
TRBV6-5	-	TRBJ2-1	TRBD1	CASSLRTGKKNNEQFF	TGTGCCAGCAGTTTGCGGACAGGGAAAAAAAACAATGAGCAGTTCTTC
TRBV7-6	-	TRBJ2-1	TRBD2	CASSILAGSYNEQFF	TGTGCCAGCAGCATTCTAGCGGGGAGCTACAATGAGCAGTTCTTC
TRBV6-6	-	TRBJ1-2	-	CASSYSRDNYGYTF	TGTGCCAGCAGTTACTCTCGGGATAACTATGGCTACACCTTC
TRBV6-6	-	TRBJ1-5	-	CASTDGPGENQPQHF	TGTGCCAGCACCGACGGCCCGGGGGAAAATCAGCCCCAGCATTTT
TRBV7-2	-	TRBJ1-6	-	CASSLNRDNSPLHF	TGTGCCAGCAGCTTAAACAGGGATAATTCACCCCTCCACTTT
TRBV5-1	-	TRBJ2-1	TRBD2	CASSLALTSGGYYNEQFF	TGCGCCAGCAGCTTGGCCCTAACTAGCGGGGGATACTACAATGAGCAGTTCTTC
TRBV9	-	TRBJ1-1	-	CASSVAAGTEAFF	TGTGCCAGCAGCGTAGCGGCAGGGACTGAAGCTTTCTTT
TRBV2	-	TRBJ1-2	TRBD1	CASSRDRGDYGYTF	TGTGCCAGCAGTCGGGACAGGGGGGACTATGGCTACACCTTC
TRBV9	-	TRBJ1-1	-	CASSVEGDPNTEAFF	TGTGCCAGCAGCGTAGAGGGGGACCCGAACACTGAAGCTTTCTTT
TRBV19	-	TRBJ2-5	TRBD1	CASSPWTGFETQYF	TGTGCCAGTAGTCCTTGGACAGGGTTCGAGACCCAGTACTTC
TRBV7-7	-	TRBJ2-1	TRBD2	CASSLGGGRGDEQFF	TGTGCCAGCAGCTTAGGCGGGGGGCGGGGGGATGAGCAGTTCTTC
TRBV28	-	TRBJ2-6	-	CASSSHGSGANVLTF	TGTGCCAGCAGTTCCCACGGCTCTGGGGCCAACGTCCTGACTTTC
TRBV9	once	TRBJ2-5	-	CASSVVGGGETQYF	TGTGCCAGCAGCGTGGTGGGCGGGGGCGAGACCCAGTACTTC
TRBV6-5	-	TRBJ2-1	TRBD2	CASSLAGGPYNEQFF	TGTGCCAGCAGTCTAGCGGGGGGGCCCTACAATGAGCAGTTCTTC
TRBV10-3	-	TRBJ1-2	TRBD1	CAISETGDYTF	TGTGCCATCAGTGAGACAGGGGACTACACCTTC
TRBV9	-	TRBJ1-3	TRBD1	CASSVGWWTGGDAGNTIYF	TGTGCCAGCAGCGTAGGTTGGTGGACAGGGGGCGACGCTGGAAACACCATATATTTT
TRBV9	-	TRBJ1-5	-	CASSQGLSNQPQHF	TGTGCCAGCAGCCAGGGGTTGAGTAATCAGCCCCAGCATTTT
TRBV11-2	-	TRBJ2-1	-	CASSLVTGTAYNEQFF	TGTGCCAGCAGCTTAGTTACAGGTACTGCCTACAATGAGCAGTTCTTC
TRBV11-2	-	TRBJ2-5	-	CASSNPTGTQETQYF	TGTGCCAGCAGCAACCCGACGGGAACCCAAGAGACCCAGTACTTC
TRBV15	few	TRBJ2-1	TRBD2	CATSRIAGGTGSEQFF	TGTGCCACCAGCAGAATCGCGGGGGGGACCGGTAGTGAGCAGTTCTTC
TRBV19	-	TRBJ1-3	-	CASSDDNHSGNTIYF	TGTGCCAGTAGCGACGACAACCACTCTGGAAACACCATATATTTT
TRBV7-9	-	TRBJ2-1	TRBD1	CASSSGTGPFF	TGTGCCAGCAGTTCCGGGACAGGGCCGTTCTTC
TRBV2	-	TRBJ1-5	TRBD1	CASSRDRGGGNQPQHF	TGTGCCAGCAGCAGGGACAGGGGAGGGGGCAATCAGCCCCAGCATTTT
TRBV25-1	-	TRBJ1-2	-	CASSGTDYLYGYTF	TGTGCCAGCAGTGGAACGGACTACCTCTATGGCTACACCTTC